A single sample gave rise to the 10 T cell receptor beta chains below, sequenced in a study of shared clonotypes between healthy human individuals. Using immunoSEQ multiplex PCR, the repertoire was profiled, and TCRdb retains in-frame clones only, with some absent. The sample has about 1.5 million clones, approximately 98% seen once; the top ten hold about 0.42%. Specimen: naive CD4+ T cells sorted from blood. Regarding subset: CD45RA+ positively selected. The receptors originated from a man under 40 in good health.

The V gene is TRBV18, the J gene TRBJ2-2, with 13 positions matching TRBD2. J was trimmed by 5 bases and V by 3 bases; bases with no gene match: 6. Germline assignment: CDR1 KGHSH and CDR2 LQKENI. The CDR3 has 17 residues. The CDR3 nucleotides read TGTGCCAGCTCACCCCGGACTAGCGGGAGTGGAACCGGGGAGCTGTTTTTT. Its protein is CASSPRTSGSGTGELFF.

This chain links TRBV6-5 with TRBJ1-3, with 7 bases aligning to TRBD1. Germline assignment: CDR1 MNHEY and CDR2 SVGAGI. The J segment lost 9 bases and the V segment lost 2 bases, leaving 10 bases of the junction unmatched. The CDR3 has 15 amino acids. CDR3 nucleotide sequence: TGTGCCAGCAGTTACGCCGGGACAGCGGGGACCACCATATATTTT. Its translation is CASSYAGTAGTTIYF.

The CDR3 protein is CASSPTGHYEQYF. The CDR3 bases are TGTGCCAGCTCACCAACAGGGCACTACGAGCAGTACTTC. The V call is TRBV18, the J call TRBJ2-7; a possible D gene is TRBD1 (6 bases). The CDR3 is 13 residues long. V gave up 2 bases and J gave up 3 bases, with 8 bases separating them. Per germline, CDR1 KGHSH and CDR2 LQKENI.

V usage is TRBV10-3 and J usage is TRBJ2-5, with D perhaps TRBD2 (7 bases). CDR1 ENHRY and CDR2 SYGVKD come from the germline V gene. This CDR3 contains 16 residues. Trimming shortened V by 11 bases and J by 5 bases, and 27 bases separated the two germline ends. This CDR3 is CALREGVVGPGETQYF. The CDR3 coding sequence is TGTGCCTTGAGGGAGGGGGTAGTGGGTCCCGGGGAGACCCAGTACTTC.

This clone was detected only a few times. V gene TRBV5-8 combines with J gene TRBJ1-3; D ambiguous. The CDR3 is 13 amino acids. V was clipped by 0 bases and J by 4 bases, with 5 bases between them. Germline V gene data show CDR1 as SGHTS and CDR2 as YDEGEE. The CDR3 region has the DNA TGTGCCAGCAGCTTGGTTACGGGAAACACCATATATTTT. It translates to CASSLVTGNTIYF.

The rearrangement joins TRBV11-2 to TRBJ2-1, with D hard to call. This CDR3 has 14 amino acids. Between the trimmed V and J ends, which lost 4 bases and 6 bases, there was a span of 13 bases. CDR1 and CDR2 from the germline V gene are SGHAT and FQNNGV. The CDR3 region has the DNA TGTGCCAGCAGCTCGTTTTCTCGCAGCAATGAGCAGTTCTTC. Protein: CASSSFSRSNEQFF. Looking up the rest from reference TRBV11-2 and TRBJ2-1 gives the full variable domain: EAGVAQSPRYKIIEKRQSVAFWCNPISGHATLYWYQQILGQGPKLLIQFQNNGVVDDSQLPKDRFSAERLKGVDSTLKIQPAKLEDSAVYLCASSSFSRSNEQFFGPGTRLTVL.

This rearrangement joins TRBV7-9 to TRBJ2-7, with D possibly being TRBD2 (6 bases). V lost 2 bases, J lost 1 base, and 12 bases lay in between. The germline V gene encodes CDR1 SEHNR and CDR2 FQNEAQ (reference sequence). CDR3 length: 15 amino acids. The CDR3: CASSLKGTQSYEQYF. DNA of the CDR3: TGTGCCAGCAGCTTAAAGGGGACTCAGTCCTACGAGCAGTACTTC.

The chain uses TRBV2 and TRBJ1-2; D is possibly TRBD1 (6 bases). Germline loops: CDR1 SNHLY, CDR2 FYNNEI. V was clipped by 3 bases and J by 6 bases, with 11 bases between them. The CDR3 consists of 13 residues. The CDR3 loop is CASSEFSGDGYTF. DNA of the CDR3: TGTGCCAGCAGTGAGTTTTCAGGGGATGGCTACACCTTC.

V usage is TRBV11-3 and J usage is TRBJ2-3; 8 positions agree with TRBD1. This CDR3 has 15 residues. With V trimmed by 5 bases and J by 2 bases, 6 bases remained unmatched. The V gene's germline CDR1 is SGHNT and CDR2 YENEEA. For the CDR3, the DNA is TGTGCCAGCAGCCCCGGGACAGGCAACACAGATACGCAGTATTTT. It is translated as CASSPGTGNTDTQYF.

The chain couples TRBV11-2 to TRBJ2-1, with D perhaps TRBD2 (6 bases). V was pared by 3 bases and J by 9 bases, with 18 bases between. Germline assignment: CDR1 SGHAT and CDR2 FQNNGV. CDR3 size: 15 residues. CDR3 residues: CASSLRQSLGGEQFF. The DNA of the CDR3 is TGTGCCAGCAGCTTGAGACAGTCCTTGGGGGGTGAGCAGTTCTTC.